The TCR beta chain under discussion was sequenced for a study of vaccination effects on CD4 cells after COVID-19. On the study more broadly: A couple of convalescent patients provided samples 16 days and one week prevaccination.

The CDR3 is 18 residues long. Trimming cost V 0 bases and J 5 bases; bases outside gene matches: 9. The germline CDR1 and CDR2 sequences are LGHNA and YNFKEQ. The ViraFEST assay expanded antigen-specific CD4+ T cells with viral peptide pools before sequencing. Having been cultured for about ten days, the cells underwent CD4+ T cell isolation. This individual contracted SARS-CoV-2 between March and December 2020, as verified by PCR. IL-2 medium supplanted half the medium on days 3 and 7. Libraries were prepared by immunoSEQ multiplex PCR; TCRdb keeps only in-frame clonotypes and omits some of them. In the table there are 30,000 to 40,000 clones, approximately 70% of which are singletons. This clone was seen just once. Antigen specificity is unknown. Study conclusions and caveats: In convalescent patients, vaccine-induced clones largely differed from infection-induced clones. Sampling in the study covered few convalescent patients and included no early post-infection timepoints.

The specimen comprised CD4+ T cells from PBMCs cultured with a peptide pool, sampled before COVID-19 vaccination. The rearrangement links TRBV4-2 to TRBJ2-3; 12 bases match TRBD2. The TCR comes from a human donor who had a prior SARS-CoV-2 infection. The CDR3 here is CASSQDLTSGGPRDTQYF. CDR3 nucleotides: TGTGCCAGCAGCCAAGATCTGACTAGCGGGGGACCAAGAGATACGCAGTATTTT.